The entry below gives a single T cell receptor (beta chain) sequence along with its context. Per the original methods: The authors estimated nucleated cell counts from reference gene primer amplification. Using immunoSEQ multiplex PCR, the repertoire was profiled, and TCRdb retains in-frame clones only, with some absent. The V and J calls and clone size were taken over from that table, and D and trimming were inferred from the DNA. Among approximately 250,000 clones, 84% were seen once, and the ten largest hold less than 10%. The source of the sample is a study of blood T cell repertoires in COVID-19. Study at large: Samples of COVID-19 (acute and convalescent) were obtained from the United States, Italy and Spain. PBMCs, B-cell-depleted T cells, or T cells were the source of the cDNA or gDNA that made up the material.

J gave up 6 bases and V 0 bases, and 0 bases lay outside the gene matches. The CDR3 consists of 14 residues. Germline CDR1 SGDLS, CDR2 YYNGEE. Sample: peripheral blood. This chain uses TRBV9 with TRBJ2-4; 10 positions agree with TRBD1. This sequence was found in a human donor in a cohort sampled during active COVID-19. The CDR3 protein is CASSVGQGANIQYF. As DNA, the CDR3 is TGTGCCAGCAGCGTAGGACAGGGGGCAAACATTCAGTACTTC.